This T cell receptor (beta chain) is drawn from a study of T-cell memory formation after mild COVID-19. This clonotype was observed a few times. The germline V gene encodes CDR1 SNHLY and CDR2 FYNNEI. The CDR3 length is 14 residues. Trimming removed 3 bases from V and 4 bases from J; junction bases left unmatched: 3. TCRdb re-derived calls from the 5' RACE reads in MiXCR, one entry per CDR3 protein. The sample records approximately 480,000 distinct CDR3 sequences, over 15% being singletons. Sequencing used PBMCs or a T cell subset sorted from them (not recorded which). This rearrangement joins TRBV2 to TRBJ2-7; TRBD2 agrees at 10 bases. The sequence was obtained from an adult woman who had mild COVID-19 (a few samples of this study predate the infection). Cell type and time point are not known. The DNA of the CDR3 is TGTGCCAGCAGTGAGGCTAGCGGGGGATACGAGCAGTACTTC. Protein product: CASSEASGGYEQYF.